The entry that follows covers one TCR beta chain sequence. Its antigen is undetermined. With random hexamers, about 0.45 to 1 ug RNA was reverse transcribed. TCRdb processed the immunoSEQ multiplex PCR reads anew with MiXCR; each CDR3 protein has one entry. Of roughly 80,000 distinct CDR3 sequences in the sample, 90% to 95% are singletons; the top ten hold roughly 0.26%. The record originates from a study of CD8 T cells in Susac syndrome. The study, taken as a whole, reports: Only a relatively small number of individuals were included in the TCR sequencing and HLA analysis.

The control participants were healthy donors, and these controls were matched with respect to both age and sex. The ends were cut back, 1 base at V and 0 bases at J, with 10 bases in the middle. The CDR3 is 15 residues long. The V gene's germline CDR1 is SEHNR and CDR2 FQNEAQ (reference sequence). The chain couples TRBV7-9 to TRBJ2-7; a possible D gene is TRBD2 (7 bases). The sample taken for sequencing was CD8+ T cells from PBMCs. The sequence was collected from a human donor in good health. CDR3 in amino acids: CASSLDAGASYEQYF. The CDR3 nucleotides read TGTGCCAGCAGCTTAGATGCGGGGGCCTCCTACGAGCAGTACTTC. Using reference TRBV7-9 and TRBJ2-7 for the parts outside the CDR3, the full variable domain is DTGVSQNPRHKITKRGQNVTFRCDPISEHNRLYWYRQTLGQGPEFLTYFQNEAQLEKSRLLSDRFSAERPKGSFSTLEIQRTEQGDSAMYLCASSLDAGASYEQYFGPGTRLTVT.